The 29 T cell receptor beta chains listed next were all sequenced from one sample in a study of T cell responses to AZD1222 COVID-19 vaccine. The protocol was immunoSEQ multiplex PCR, while the TCRdb copy is restricted to in-frame clones and leaves out a portion. Counted here are over 95,000 clones, around 85% occurring once; the ten biggest clones make up approximately 15%. This specimen consisted of peripheral blood, obtained 28 days after the second AZD1222 dose. These receptors came from an adult who received the AZD1222 COVID-19 vaccine.

This clone showed up just a few times. The V call is TRBV21-1, the J call TRBJ2-2; TRBD1, the table's D call, lacks a check against the DNA. TRBV21-1 is a pseudogene locus. The CDR3 totals 19 residues. This CDR3 reads CASSRGDGQGNFRRGELFF. In DNA form, the CDR3 reads TGTGCCAGCAGCAGGGGTGACGGACAGGGCAATTTTCGCAGGGGGGAGCTGTTTTTT.

This chain joins TRBV5-1 and TRBJ2-1, with TRBD1 matching 7 bases. The ends lost 3 bases at V and 6 bases at J; junction bases unmatched: 3. Germline CDR1 SGHRS, CDR2 YFSETQ. The CDR3 contains 13 residues. This CDR3 is CASSWRTGNEQFF. CDR3 in DNA: TGCGCCAGCAGCTGGCGGACAGGCAATGAGCAGTTCTTC.

V usage is TRBV10-1 and J usage is TRBJ2-1, with 7 bases fitting TRBD2. Germline V gene sequence: CDR1 WNHNN, CDR2 SYGVQD (reference sequence). The CDR3 loop spans 16 amino acids. V dropped 3 bases and J dropped 1; count of bases not matched to a gene: 6. CDR3 loop: CASSELGGSSYNEQFF. The CDR3 DNA sequence: TGCGCCAGCAGTGAACTCGGGGGGTCATCCTACAATGAGCAGTTCTTC.

The genes are TRBV11-2 and TRBJ2-6; D is ambiguous. This CDR3 spans 15 amino acids. Germline loops: CDR1 SGHAT, CDR2 FQNNGV. V lost 5 bases and J 4 bases, leaving 12 bases between the germline ends. The CDR3 region is CASSQSGTGANVLTF. Here the CDR3 DNA reads TGTGCCAGCAGCCAGTCAGGAACCGGGGCCAACGTCCTGACTTTC.

The chain joins TRBV19 to TRBJ1-1; maybe TRBD1 (5 bases). Germline loops: CDR1 LNHDA, CDR2 SQIVND (reference sequence). V was trimmed by 6 bases and J by 2 bases, leaving 13 bases between them. CDR3 size: 14 residues. This chain's CDR3 is CASSIGAENTEAFF. DNA for the CDR3: TGTGCCAGTAGCATTGGGGCAGAAAACACTGAAGCTTTCTTT.

This chain links TRBV5-1 with TRBJ2-1, with 11 bases matching TRBD2. V shed 5 bases, J shed 3 bases, and the junction held 7 bases outside the gene matches. In germline, CDR1 is SGHRS, CDR2 YFSETQ. This CDR3 has 16 amino acids. Here the CDR3 DNA reads TGCGCCAGCAGTCGTTCACTAGCGGGGGACTACAATGAGCAGTTCTTC. Translated, it gives CASSRSLAGDYNEQFF.

The chain employs TRBV5-4 and TRBJ2-5, with 10 bases matching TRBD1. CDR3 length: 18 amino acids. Germline V gene data show CDR1 as SGHNT and CDR2 as YYREEE (reference sequence). V lost 5 bases, J lost 1 base, and 14 bases stayed unmatched. This CDR3 is CASSMPGTGALLQETQYF. The CDR3 DNA follows: TGTGCCAGCAGTATGCCTGGGACAGGGGCTCTACTCCAAGAGACCCAGTACTTC. Variable domain in full (rest from reference TRBV5-4 and TRBJ2-5): ETGVTQSPTHLIKTRGQQVTLRCSSQSGHNTVSWYQQALGQGPQFIFQYYREEENGRGNFPPRFSGLQFPNYSSELNVNALELDDSALYLCASSMPGTGALLQETQYFGPGTRLLVL.

The chain couples TRBV11-1 to TRBJ1-1; D is possibly TRBD1 (6 bases). The CDR3 consists of 15 residues. The V gene's germline CDR1 is SGHAT and CDR2 FQDESV (reference sequence). Trimming removed 1 base from V and 4 bases from J, with 13 bases in between. CDR3 coding DNA: TGTGCCAGCAGCTTAGGGGGGCATTGGGGCACTGAAGCTTTCTTT. As protein: CASSLGGHWGTEAFF.

The chain joins TRBV4-3 to TRBJ2-1, with D possibly TRBD2 on 6 matching bases. Trimming removed 0 bases at V and 0 bases at J, with 9 bases between. This CDR3 region has 16 residues. Germline V gene sequence: CDR1 LGHNA, CDR2 YSLEER. The CDR3 DNA is TGCGCCAGCAGCCAAGATCAAGCGGGCTCCTACAATGAGCAGTTCTTC. Its translation is CASSQDQAGSYNEQFF.

The chain employs TRBV3-1 (or the pseudogene TRBV3-2) and TRBJ1-1, with 7 positions matching TRBD1. The V segment lost 8 bases and the J segment 4 bases; nucleotides outside the gene matches: 7. The CDR3 runs to 13 residues. Germline CDR1 is LGHDT and CDR2 is YNNKEL (reference sequence). CDR3 nucleotides: TGTGCCAGCGGTCATGCAGGGGGCACTGAAGCTTTCTTT. This gives the protein CASGHAGGTEAFF.

CDR3 region: CASSSEVAFGLTEAFF. DNA for the CDR3: TGTGCCAGCAGCTCAGAGGTGGCCTTTGGATTAACTGAAGCTTTCTTT. V gene TRBV7-8 combines with J gene TRBJ1-1; no firm D call. CDR3 length: 16 residues. Germline lookup yields CDR1 SGHVS and CDR2 FQNEAQ. Trimming pared 4 bases from V and 5 bases from J, leaving 20 bases between.

CDR3 bases: TGCGCCAGCAGCTTGGGGCCAGGGGTTGGCACTGAAGCTTTCTTT. It translates to CASSLGPGVGTEAFF. V gene TRBV5-1 combines with J gene TRBJ1-1, with D perhaps matching TRBD1 (6 bases). CDR3 size: 15 residues. Per the germline V gene, CDR1 is SGHRS and CDR2 is YFSETQ. The V end was cut by 0 bases, the J end by 4 bases, with 13 bases between.

This clone was observed a single time. The chain is built from TRBV9 and TRBJ2-1; TRBD2 might be the D (5 bases). CDR1 is SGDLS and CDR2 is YYNGEE in the germline V gene. The length of the CDR3 is 15 residues. V lost 4 bases to trimming and J lost 0 bases, with 11 bases between them. The DNA of the CDR3 is TGTGCCAGCAGCACCACTGGGAGCTCCTACAATGAGCAGTTCTTC. This encodes CASSTTGSSYNEQFF. The full variable domain, with the rest looked up from reference TRBV9 and TRBJ2-1, is DSGVTQTPKHLITATGQRVTLRCSPRSGDLSVYWYQQSLDQGLQFLIQYYNGEERAKGNILERFSAQQFPDLHSELNLSSLELGDSALYFCASSTTGSSYNEQFFGPGTRLTVL.

The rearrangement joins TRBV30 to TRBJ2-3, with 9 bases fitting TRBD2. From germline, CDR1 is GTSNPN and CDR2 SVGIG (reference sequence). After removal of 5 bases from V and 7 bases from J, the junction contained 10 bases not matched to a gene. This CDR3 contains 14 residues. For the CDR3, the DNA is TGTGCCTGGGGTCCTAGCGGGAATGTGTATACGCAGTATTTT. Amino acids: CAWGPSGNVYTQYF.

V gene TRBV5-1 combines with J gene TRBJ1-2; D not resolved. The V and J ends lost 6 bases and 1 base respectively, with 10 bases between them. Germline CDR1 SGHRS, CDR2 YFSETQ. There are 13 residues in the CDR3. The CDR3 spells CASKPSSNYGYTF. CDR3 coding DNA: TGCGCCAGCAAACCTAGCAGTAACTATGGCTACACCTTC.

The chain combines TRBV27 with TRBJ2-1, with 7 bases fitting TRBD2. V gave up 5 bases and J gave up 12 bases; unmatched junction bases: 16. The CDR3 consists of 15 residues. Germline-derived CDR1 and CDR2 are MNHEY and SMNVEV (reference sequence). The CDR3 DNA reads TGTGCCAGCAGTCGTCAGACTAGCACGGCGGGTGTGCAGTTCTTC. Protein product: CASSRQTSTAGVQFF.

V usage is TRBV4-1 and J usage is TRBJ2-2; D gene uncertain. Deletions cut 7 bases from V and 1 base from J, with 1 base between. The CDR3 runs 11 residues. Germline CDR1 is MGHRA and CDR2 is YSYEKL. The CDR3 nucleotides read TGCGCCAGCAAGAACACCGGGGAGCTGTTTTTT. Its protein product is CASKNTGELFF.

The DNA for the CDR3 is TGTGCCAGCAGCTCAACGGACCTTGGCACCTACGAGCAGTACTTC. Translated, it gives CASSSTDLGTYEQYF. The V and J genes are TRBV7-9 and TRBJ2-7; D not certain. Germline V gives CDR1 SEHNR, CDR2 FQNEAQ (reference sequence). Trimming cost V 4 bases and J 2 bases, with 15 bases left between them. The CDR3 is made up of 15 amino acids.

This rearrangement joins TRBV6-5 to TRBJ1-4, with unresolved D. This CDR3 has 11 amino acids. CDR1 and CDR2 (germline): MNHEY, SVGAGI. Deletions cut 5 bases from V and 8 bases from J, with 6 bases between. CDR3 coding DNA: TGTGCCAGCAGTCTAAACGAAAAACTGTTTTTT. This codes for CASSLNEKLFF.

V usage is TRBV3-1 (or the pseudogene TRBV3-2) and J usage is TRBJ1-2; D perhaps matches TRBD1 (6 bases). Germline V gene sequence: CDR1 LGHDT, CDR2 YNNKEL (reference sequence). The CDR3 contains 16 residues. Trimming cost V 1 base and J 7 bases, with 19 bases left between them. The CDR3 region is CASSQALSHQGGGYTF. The CDR3 DNA sequence: TGTGCCAGCAGCCAAGCCCTCTCCCATCAAGGGGGTGGCTACACCTTC.

This clone ranks as medium-sized. The chain employs TRBV2 and TRBJ2-2; tentatively, D is TRBD1 (6 bases). The germline V and J ends were trimmed by 2 bases and 1 base, with 8 bases remaining between them. The CDR3 runs to 15 residues. Germline lookup yields CDR1 SNHLY and CDR2 FYNNEI. CDR3 loop: CASSETGQNTGELFF. As DNA, the CDR3 is TGTGCCAGCAGTGAAACGGGACAGAACACCGGGGAGCTGTTTTTT.

This clone was seen only once. This chain connects TRBV30 to TRBJ1-1, with TRBD1 as a possible D gene (5 bases). Germline V gene sequence: CDR1 GTSNPN, CDR2 SVGIG (reference sequence). This CDR3 is built from 13 residues. Trimming removed 6 bases from V and 0 bases from J, with 11 bases in between. Here the CDR3 DNA reads TGTGCCTGCCCCAGGGTCATGAACACTGAAGCTTTCTTT. It translates to CACPRVMNTEAFF.

The CDR3 sequence: CASSQTKGQPQHF. The CDR3 coding sequence is TGTGCCAGCAGCCAGACCAAGGGACAGCCCCAGCATTTT. This sequence joins TRBV14 and TRBJ1-5; no reliable D call. Trimming shortened V by 3 bases and J by 7 bases, and 10 bases separated the two germline ends. The CDR3 extends over 13 amino acids. Germline CDR1 reads SGHDN; CDR2 reads FVKESK.

This chain links TRBV27 with TRBJ1-2; possible D gene TRBD1, 6 bases. Looked up from germline, CDR1 is MNHEY and CDR2 is SMNVEV (reference sequence). The CDR3 loop spans 18 amino acids. V lost 6 bases and J lost 2, with 25 bases in between. The CDR3 DNA reads TGTGCCAGCAGCCCTGGGCCAGGGGTTTTCCCGGGGAACTATGGCTACACCTTC. It yields the protein CASSPGPGVFPGNYGYTF.

V gene TRBV5-1 combines with J gene TRBJ2-1; D gene uncertain. Germline values: CDR1 SGHRS, CDR2 YFSETQ. With 4 bases removed from V and 0 bases from J, the gap between germline ends came to 11 bases. This CDR3 region has 15 residues. The CDR3 sequence is CASSVGKSSYNEQFF. The CDR3, as DNA: TGCGCCAGCAGCGTAGGGAAGAGCTCCTACAATGAGCAGTTCTTC.

The chain has TRBV6-6 and TRBJ1-3; D is uncertain. CDR3 size: 16 residues. V was cut by 0 bases and J by 2 bases, with 11 bases left in between. Per germline, CDR1 MNHNY and CDR2 SVGAGI (reference sequence). The CDR3: CASSYSSVSTGNTIYF. DNA of the CDR3: TGTGCCAGCAGTTACTCGAGTGTATCTACTGGAAACACCATATATTTT.

The rearrangement links TRBV9 to TRBJ1-2; possible D gene TRBD1, 6 bases. V lost 4 bases and J 4 bases, leaving 20 bases between the germline ends. CDR3 length: 16 residues. The germline V gene has CDR1 SGDLS and CDR2 YYNGEE. The CDR3 DNA is TGTGCCAGCAGCCCCCAAACCTCAGACAGGACCTATGGCTACACCTTC. Protein: CASSPQTSDRTYGYTF.

This clone has only a few counts. The chain carries TRBV10-3 and TRBJ2-1; TRBD1 is a possible D gene (7 bases). The CDR3 is 13 residues long. The germline gives CDR1 ENHRY, CDR2 SYGVKD. Trimming shortened V by 10 bases and J by 5 bases, and 15 bases separated the two germline ends. The CDR3 coding sequence is TGTGCCACGGCGGGACAGCTAGACAATGAGCAGTTCTTC. It is translated as CATAGQLDNEQFF.

The CDR3 is CASGPGLSSYEQYF. CDR3 sequence (DNA): TGCGCCAGCGGACCAGGGTTGTCGAGCTACGAGCAGTACTTC. V usage is TRBV5-1 and J usage is TRBJ2-7, with TRBD1 as a possible D gene (5 bases). Trimming pared 7 bases from V and 3 bases from J, leaving 17 bases between. The CDR3 runs 14 residues. Germline CDR1 is SGHRS and CDR2 is YFSETQ.